A single sample gave rise to the 8 T cell receptor beta chains below, sequenced in a study of T cells in Graves' hyperthyroidism and ophthalmopathy. TCR beta CDR3 region amplification was performed from RNA transcripts. The HTBI primer set served for first-round RT-PCR of the TCR CDR3. TCRdb analysed the multiplex PCR reads with MiXCR anew, one entry per CDR3 protein. Among a few hundred thousand distinct CDR3 sequences, under 60% were seen once, and the ten largest hold more than 7.5%. Source material: peripheral blood or thyroid tissue (not recorded which). Every receptor here comes from a woman in her late teens or twenties with Graves' hyperthyroidism.

The chain carries TRBV7-2 and TRBJ2-5, with D hard to call. Germline assignment: CDR1 SGHTA and CDR2 FQGNSA. The CDR3 covers 15 residues. Deletions cut 0 bases from V and 5 bases from J, with 13 bases between. CDR3 nucleotide sequence: TGTGCCAGCAGCTTAGCGAAGAATCCCGCTGAGACCCAGTACTTC. Translating gives CASSLAKNPAETQYF.

This clonotype was seen repeatedly, ten times or more. The chain is built from TRBV6-5 and TRBJ1-1, with D possibly being TRBD1 (6 bases). With 2 bases removed from V and 1 base from J, the gap between germline ends came to 11 bases. Per germline, CDR1 MNHEY and CDR2 SVGAGI. The CDR3 consists of 15 residues. CDR3 DNA: TGTGCCAGCAGTTACGGGGGCTTGAGGAACACTGAAGCTTTCTTT. Encoded protein: CASSYGGLRNTEAFF.

This chain links TRBV11-2 with TRBJ2-3; D tentatively reads TRBD1 or TRBD2 (5 bases each). The CDR3 loop spans 15 amino acids. Germline V gene data show CDR1 as SGHAT and CDR2 as FQNNGV. Trimming pared 5 bases from V and 0 bases from J, leaving 12 bases between. CDR3 region: CASSMGPLSTDTQYF. The CDR3 DNA is TGTGCCAGCAGCATGGGACCCCTTAGCACAGATACGCAGTATTTT.

There are many counts of this clonotype. The rearrangement uses TRBV5-1 and TRBJ2-7; possible D gene TRBD2, 5 bases. Germline V gene sequence: CDR1 SGHRS, CDR2 YFSETQ. The CDR3 loop spans 15 amino acids. Trimming removed 0 bases from V and 0 bases from J, with 10 bases in between. CDR3: CASSLGVANSYEQYF. The DNA of the CDR3 is TGCGCCAGCAGCTTGGGGGTAGCGAACTCCTACGAGCAGTACTTC.

This clonotype was recorded many times. The chain couples TRBV2 to TRBJ1-1; D may be TRBD1 (6 bases). CDR1 SNHLY and CDR2 FYNNEI come from the germline V gene. The CDR3 extends over 13 amino acids. The V end was cut by 7 bases, the J end by 1 base, with 10 bases between. CDR3 DNA: TGTGCCAGCATTCAGACAGGGAACACTGAAGCTTTCTTT. Its protein is CASIQTGNTEAFF.

This clonotype was seen a few times. The chain recombines TRBV10-1 with TRBJ2-7; D not resolved. The CDR3 is made up of 13 amino acids. Germline V gene sequence: CDR1 WNHNN, CDR2 SYGVQD (reference sequence). Trimming took 4 bases from V and 2 from J, leaving 9 bases between them. CDR3 in amino acids: CASSGSRTYEQYF. Here the CDR3 DNA reads TGCGCCAGCAGTGGGTCTAGGACCTACGAGCAGTACTTC.

This chain uses TRBV7-2 with TRBJ2-7; 9 nucleotides align to TRBD1. The CDR3 consists of 9 residues. Germline CDR1 SGHTA, CDR2 FQGNSA. This CDR3 reads CASSSRDRV. Written as DNA, the CDR3 is TGTGCCAGCAGCTCTCGGGACAGGGTG.

The rearrangement joins TRBV9 to TRBJ1-2; 9 bases are shared with TRBD1. This CDR3 contains 13 residues. V shed 3 bases and J 9 bases; nucleotides not matched to a gene: 6. Per germline, CDR1 SGDLS and CDR2 YYNGEE. The CDR3 sequence: CASSDRDRVSYTF. The CDR3 DNA reads as TGTGCCAGCAGCGATCGGGACAGGGTTAGCTACACCTTC.